This TCR beta chain was found in a study of shared clonotypes between healthy human individuals. Study findings and constraints: A generally larger estimated richness was seen in naive subsets than in memory subsets.

Comments on this clone: Antigen unknown.

Subsets obtained from CD4+ cells comprised CD45RA+ naive and CD45RA-negative memory cells. Deep was the level used in running the assay. Profiled with immunoSEQ multiplex PCR; TCRdb holds only in-frame clones, not every one. This sample carries 1,500,000 or so clones, roughly 97% of them seen once, and the ten largest clones take roughly 1.2%. V was clipped by 5 bases and J by 4 bases, with 12 bases between them. This CDR3 region has 14 residues. Germline CDR1 is SGHTA and CDR2 is FQGTGA. The rearrangement links TRBV7-3 to TRBJ2-1; D may be TRBD1 (6 bases). Sample: naive CD4+ T cells sorted from blood. Stated subset: CD45RA+ positively selected. The clonotype originates from a young man in good health. The CDR3 sequence: CASSPDRVYNEQFF. The DNA for the CDR3 is TGTGCCAGCAGCCCGGACAGAGTGTACAATGAGCAGTTCTTC. Full variable domain (outside the CDR3, taken from reference TRBV7-3 and TRBJ2-1): GAGVSQTPSNKVTEKGKYVELRCDPISGHTALYWYRQSLGQGPEFLIYFQGTGAADDSGLPNDRFFAVRPEGSVSTLKIQRTERGDSAVYLCASSPDRVYNEQFFGPGTRLTVL.